This T cell receptor (beta chain) was identified in a study of T cells in narcolepsy. Study context: Patients with NT1 or NT2 and healthy control donors were enrolled. Study-level findings and limits: Autoreactive clone sequences were missing from some blood memory CD4+ repertoires. HCRT-specific and TRIB2-specific autoreactive clonotypes appeared among same-patient CSF and blood CD4+ clonotypes. Healthy controls reportedly lacked the autoreactive clonotypes serially found in patients' blood.

After removal of 6 bases from V and 9 bases from J, the junction contained 8 bases not matched to a gene. This CDR3 comprises 14 residues. CDR1 SNHLY and CDR2 FYNNEI come from the germline V gene. A note on this clone: Its antigen is still unknown.

Using immunoSEQ multiplex PCR, the repertoire was profiled, and TCRdb retains in-frame clones only, with some absent. The sample consists of about 17,000 clones, 70% to 90% of them appearing once. This receptor was obtained from a human donor in good health. Source material: memory (CD45RA-) CD4+ T cells from blood. This chain links TRBV2 with TRBJ2-1; TRBD1 matches 10 bases. DNA for the CDR3: TGTGCCAGCAGGGGGACAGGGGCCCGATTTGAGCAGTTCTTC. Protein: CASRGTGARFEQFF.